This T cell receptor beta chain was captured by sequencing in a study of blood T cell repertoires in COVID-19. V lost 2 bases and J 0 bases, leaving 10 bases between the germline ends. The V gene's germline CDR1 is MGHRA and CDR2 YSYEKL. CDR3 length: 16 amino acids. Produced via immunoSEQ multiplex PCR; TCRdb's table is partial and in-frame only. The sample yields fewer than 200,000 clones, 84% seen once. The clonotype originates from a human donor in a cohort sampled during active COVID-19. Sample: peripheral blood. The chain joins TRBV4-1 to TRBJ2-2; D possibly corresponds to TRBD1 (6 bases). The CDR3 here is CASSQLGQTNTGELFF. The DNA of the CDR3 is TGCGCCAGCAGCCAACTCGGACAGACGAACACCGGGGAGCTGTTTTTT.